This T cell receptor (beta chain) emerged from a study of blood T cells in healthy people across ages. Through a sample-barcoded 5' primer and a J-beta primer mix, a second PCR was run for roughly 6 to 12 cycles. Every cDNA was tagged by a template-switch adaptor with 12 random nucleotides. TCRdb re-called the 5' RACE reads with MiXCR, one entry per CDR3 protein. The sample has 1 million to 1.2 million distinct CDR3 sequences; more than 30% are singletons. Findings and caveats of the study: Compared with aged donors, long-lived donors showed fewer expanded clones, suggesting selection. PBMCs were not sorted, which prevented a conclusive comparison of naive versus antigen-experienced cells. TCR beta diversity per million T cells fell roughly linearly with age.

To note about this clonotype: Its antigen is not identified.

The V and J ends lost 5 bases and 1 base respectively, with 11 bases between them. This CDR3 region has 15 residues. Germline CDR1 LNHDA, CDR2 SQIVND (reference sequence). This sequence originates from a man between 18 and 35 years old in good health. The chain joins TRBV19 to TRBJ2-2, with unresolved D. The sample consisted of blood. The CDR3: CASSPETRNTGELFF. CDR3 coding DNA: TGTGCCAGTAGTCCGGAGACACGGAACACCGGGGAGCTGTTTTTT.